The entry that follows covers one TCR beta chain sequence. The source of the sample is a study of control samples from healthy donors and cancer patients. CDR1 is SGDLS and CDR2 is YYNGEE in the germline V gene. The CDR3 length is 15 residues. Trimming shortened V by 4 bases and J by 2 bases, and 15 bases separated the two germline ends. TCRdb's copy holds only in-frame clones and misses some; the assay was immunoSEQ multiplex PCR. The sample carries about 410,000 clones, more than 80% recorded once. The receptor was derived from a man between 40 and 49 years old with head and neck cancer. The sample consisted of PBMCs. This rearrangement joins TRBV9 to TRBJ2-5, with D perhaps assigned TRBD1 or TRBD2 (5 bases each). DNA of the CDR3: TGTGCCAGCAGCACCTACCGGGACCGACAAGAGACCCAGTACTTC. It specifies CASSTYRDRQETQYF. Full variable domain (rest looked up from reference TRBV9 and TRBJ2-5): DSGVTQTPKHLITATGQRVTLRCSPRSGDLSVYWYQQSLDQGLQFLIQYYNGEERAKGNILERFSAQQFPDLHSELNLSSLELGDSALYFCASSTYRDRQETQYFGPGTRLLVL.